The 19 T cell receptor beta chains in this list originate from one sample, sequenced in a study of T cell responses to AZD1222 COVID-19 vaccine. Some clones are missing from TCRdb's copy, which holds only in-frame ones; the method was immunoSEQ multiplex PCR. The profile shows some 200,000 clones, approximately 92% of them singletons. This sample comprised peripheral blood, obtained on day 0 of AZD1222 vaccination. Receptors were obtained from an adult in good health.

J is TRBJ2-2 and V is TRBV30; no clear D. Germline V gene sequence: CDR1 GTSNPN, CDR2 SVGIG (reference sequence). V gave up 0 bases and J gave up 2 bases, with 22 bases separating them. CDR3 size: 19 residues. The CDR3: CAWSVGRGRSYGNTGELFF. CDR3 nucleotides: TGTGCCTGGAGTGTGGGAAGAGGTAGAAGCTATGGAAACACCGGGGAGCTGTTTTTT. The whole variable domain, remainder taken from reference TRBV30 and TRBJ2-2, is SQTIHQWPATLVQPVGSPLSLECTVEGTSNPNLYWYRQAAGRGLQLLFYSVGIGQISSEVPQNLSASRPQDRQFILSSKKLLLSDSGFYLCAWSVGRGRSYGNTGELFFGEGSRLTVL.

Here the CDR3 DNA reads TGTGCCAGCAGCCTGAGGGAAGGAGCTAACTATGGCTACACCTTC. It specifies CASSLREGANYGYTF. The V call is TRBV2, the J call TRBJ1-2; D is uncertain. Germline CDR1 reads SNHLY; CDR2 reads FYNNEI. V lost 6 bases, J lost 0 bases, and 14 bases lay in between. The CDR3 covers 15 residues.

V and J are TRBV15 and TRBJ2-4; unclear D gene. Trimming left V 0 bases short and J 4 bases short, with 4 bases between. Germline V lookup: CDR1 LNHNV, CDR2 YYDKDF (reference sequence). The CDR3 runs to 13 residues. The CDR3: CATSREGKNIQYF. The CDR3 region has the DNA TGTGCCACCAGCAGAGAAGGAAAAAACATTCAGTACTTC.

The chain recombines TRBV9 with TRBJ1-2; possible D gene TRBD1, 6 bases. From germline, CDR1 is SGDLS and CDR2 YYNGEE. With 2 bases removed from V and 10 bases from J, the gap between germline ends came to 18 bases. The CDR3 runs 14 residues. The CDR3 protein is CASSVADRNTAYTF. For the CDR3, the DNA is TGTGCCAGCAGCGTGGCGGACAGAAATACTGCCTACACCTTC.

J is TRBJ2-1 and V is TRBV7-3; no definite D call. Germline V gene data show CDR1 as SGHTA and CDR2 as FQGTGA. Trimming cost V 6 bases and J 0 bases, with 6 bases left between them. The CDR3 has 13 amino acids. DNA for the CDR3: TGTGCCAGCAGTACAAACTCCTACAATGAGCAGTTCTTC. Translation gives CASSTNSYNEQFF.

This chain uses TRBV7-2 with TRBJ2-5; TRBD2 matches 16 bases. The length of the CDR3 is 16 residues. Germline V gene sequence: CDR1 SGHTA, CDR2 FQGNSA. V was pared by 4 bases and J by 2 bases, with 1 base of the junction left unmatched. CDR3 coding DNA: TGTGCCAGCAGCTGGGGACTAGCGGGGGGGCAAGAGACCCAGTACTTC. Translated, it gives CASSWGLAGGQETQYF.

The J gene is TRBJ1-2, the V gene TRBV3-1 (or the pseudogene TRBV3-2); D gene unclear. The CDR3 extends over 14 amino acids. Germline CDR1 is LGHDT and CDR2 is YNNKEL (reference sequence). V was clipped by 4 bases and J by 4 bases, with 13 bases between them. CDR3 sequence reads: CASSPPTGSYGYTF. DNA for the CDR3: TGTGCCAGCAGCCCTCCAACGGGATCCTATGGCTACACCTTC.

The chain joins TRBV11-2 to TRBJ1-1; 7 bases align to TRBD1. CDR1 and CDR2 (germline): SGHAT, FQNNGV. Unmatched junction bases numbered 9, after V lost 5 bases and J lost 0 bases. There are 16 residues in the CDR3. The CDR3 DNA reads TGTGCCAGCAGCAGAGACAGGGACCCAATGAACACTGAAGCTTTCTTT. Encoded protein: CASSRDRDPMNTEAFF.

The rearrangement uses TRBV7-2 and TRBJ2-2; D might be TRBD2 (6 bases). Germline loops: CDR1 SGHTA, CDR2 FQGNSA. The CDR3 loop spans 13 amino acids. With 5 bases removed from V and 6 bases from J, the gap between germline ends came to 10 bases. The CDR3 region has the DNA TGTGCCAGCAGCCGGAGGGGTCCCGGGGAGCTGTTTTTT. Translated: CASSRRGPGELFF.

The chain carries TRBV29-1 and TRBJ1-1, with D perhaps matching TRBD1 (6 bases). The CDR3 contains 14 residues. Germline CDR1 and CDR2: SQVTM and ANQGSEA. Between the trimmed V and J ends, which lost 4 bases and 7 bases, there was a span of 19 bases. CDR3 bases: TGCAGCGTTGGAAAACGGGGGGGGCTTATTGAAGCTTTCTTT. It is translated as CSVGKRGGLIEAFF.

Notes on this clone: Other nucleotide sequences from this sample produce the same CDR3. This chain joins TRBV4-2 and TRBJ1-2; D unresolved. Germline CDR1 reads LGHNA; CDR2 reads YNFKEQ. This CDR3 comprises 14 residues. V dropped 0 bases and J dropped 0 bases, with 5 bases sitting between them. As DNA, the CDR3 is TGTGCCAGCAGCCAAGACAGGACTAACTATGGCTACACCTTC. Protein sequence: CASSQDRTNYGYTF.

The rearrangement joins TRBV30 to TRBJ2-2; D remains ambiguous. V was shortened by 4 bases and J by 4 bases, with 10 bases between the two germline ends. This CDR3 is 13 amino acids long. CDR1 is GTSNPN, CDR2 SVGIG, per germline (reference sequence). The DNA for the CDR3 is TGTGCCTGGATAGTAGGGTCCACCGGGGAGCTGTTTTTT. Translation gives CAWIVGSTGELFF. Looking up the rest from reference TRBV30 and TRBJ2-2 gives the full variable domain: SQTIHQWPATLVQPVGSPLSLECTVEGTSNPNLYWYRQAAGRGLQLLFYSVGIGQISSEVPQNLSASRPQDRQFILSSKKLLLSDSGFYLCAWIVGSTGELFFGEGSRLTVL.

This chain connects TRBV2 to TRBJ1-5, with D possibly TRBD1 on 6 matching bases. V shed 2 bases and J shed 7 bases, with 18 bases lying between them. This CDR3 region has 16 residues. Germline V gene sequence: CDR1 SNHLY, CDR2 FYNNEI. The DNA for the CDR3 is TGTGCCAGCAGTGAATTAGGTCAGGGGTTAGGACAGCCCCAGCATTTT. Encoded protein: CASSELGQGLGQPQHF.

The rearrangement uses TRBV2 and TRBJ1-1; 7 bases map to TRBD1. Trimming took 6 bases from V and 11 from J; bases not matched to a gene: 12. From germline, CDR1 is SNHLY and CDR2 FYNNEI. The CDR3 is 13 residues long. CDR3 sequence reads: CASSPRQGGTAFF. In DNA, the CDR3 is TGTGCCAGCAGCCCTCGACAGGGAGGGACGGCTTTCTTT.

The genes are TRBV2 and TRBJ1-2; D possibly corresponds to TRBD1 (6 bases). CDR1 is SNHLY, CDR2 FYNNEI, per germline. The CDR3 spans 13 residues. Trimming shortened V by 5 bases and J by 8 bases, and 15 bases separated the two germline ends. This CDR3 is CASSPGTRRGYTF. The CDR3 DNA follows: TGTGCCAGCAGTCCCGGGACAAGAAGGGGCTACACCTTC.

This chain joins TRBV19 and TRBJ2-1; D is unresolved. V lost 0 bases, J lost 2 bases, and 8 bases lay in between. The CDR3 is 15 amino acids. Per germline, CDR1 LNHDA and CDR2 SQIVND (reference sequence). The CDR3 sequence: CASSIDPTPYNEQFF. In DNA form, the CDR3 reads TGTGCCAGTAGTATAGACCCGACGCCCTACAATGAGCAGTTCTTC.

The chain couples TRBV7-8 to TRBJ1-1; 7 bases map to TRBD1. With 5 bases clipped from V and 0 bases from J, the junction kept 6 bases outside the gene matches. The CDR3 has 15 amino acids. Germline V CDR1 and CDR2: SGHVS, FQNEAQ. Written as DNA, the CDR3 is TGTGCCAGCAGCCCACATACAGGGGTGAACACTGAAGCTTTCTTT. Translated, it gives CASSPHTGVNTEAFF.

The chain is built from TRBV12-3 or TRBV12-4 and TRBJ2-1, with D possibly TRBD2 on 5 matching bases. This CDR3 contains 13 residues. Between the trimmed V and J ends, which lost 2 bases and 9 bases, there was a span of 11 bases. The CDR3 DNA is TGTGCCAGCAGTTTAATCGGGGTGGCTGAGCAGTTCTTC. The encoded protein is CASSLIGVAEQFF.

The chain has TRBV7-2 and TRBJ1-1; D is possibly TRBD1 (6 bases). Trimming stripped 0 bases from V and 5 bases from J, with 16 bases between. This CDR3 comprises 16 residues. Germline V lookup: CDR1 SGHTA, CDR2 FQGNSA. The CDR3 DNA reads TGTGCCAGCAGCTTAGCAGGGGGGCGGCCGAGAACTGAAGCTTTCTTT. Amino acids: CASSLAGGRPRTEAFF.